This TCR beta chain was documented in a study of blood T cell repertoires in COVID-19. The V end lost 4 bases, the J end lost 2 bases, and 13 bases lay between the germline ends. The CDR3 is 15 amino acids. Germline CDR1 reads SGHKS; CDR2 reads YYEKEE (reference sequence). Only in-frame clones appear in the TCRdb table, and some are missing; sequencing was by immunoSEQ multiplex PCR. The sample yields about 150,000 clones, approximately 84% seen once. This receptor was taken from a woman aged 50 to 65 who had recovered from COVID-19. This chain connects TRBV5-5 to TRBJ1-5, with TRBD1 as a possible D gene (6 bases). The sample comprised PBMCs or T cells enriched from blood (not recorded which). The CDR3 DNA reads as TGTGCCAGCAGCCCGGGGGGGGCCGGCAATCAGCCCCAGCATTTT. It specifies CASSPGGAGNQPQHF.